The entry below gives a single TCR beta chain sequence along with its context. The CDR3 spans 14 residues. V was trimmed by 0 bases and J by 12 bases, leaving 18 bases between them. CDR1 is MNHNS and CDR2 is SASEGT in the germline V gene. Libraries were prepared by immunoSEQ multiplex PCR; TCRdb keeps only in-frame clonotypes and omits some of them. This table has fewer than 300,000 clones, 75% to 90% appearing once. This sample stems from a study of blood T cell repertoires in COVID-19. Across the study: Acute and convalescent COVID-19 samples came from the United States, Italy and Spain. PBMCs, B-cell-depleted T cells, or T cells provided the cDNA or gDNA that made up the material.

The sequenced sample consisted of peripheral blood. The chain recombines TRBV6-1 with TRBJ2-7, with D tentatively TRBD1 (5 bases). This TCR derives from a man between 25 and 39 years old with acute or convalescent COVID-19. CDR3: CASSEAVLVSGLYF. Here the CDR3 DNA reads TGTGCCAGCAGTGAAGCTGTCCTAGTTTCAGGGCTGTACTTC.